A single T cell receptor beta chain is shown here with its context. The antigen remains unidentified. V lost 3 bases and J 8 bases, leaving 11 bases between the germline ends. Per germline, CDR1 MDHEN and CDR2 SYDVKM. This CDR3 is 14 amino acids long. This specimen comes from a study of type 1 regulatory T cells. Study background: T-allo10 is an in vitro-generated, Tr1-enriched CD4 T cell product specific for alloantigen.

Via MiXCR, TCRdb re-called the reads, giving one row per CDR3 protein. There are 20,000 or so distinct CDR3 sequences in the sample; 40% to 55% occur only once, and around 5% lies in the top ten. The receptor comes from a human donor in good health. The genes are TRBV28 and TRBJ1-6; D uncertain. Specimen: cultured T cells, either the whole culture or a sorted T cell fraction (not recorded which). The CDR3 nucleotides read TGTGCCAGCAGTTTGGAAAGCCTTTATTCACCCCTCCACTTT. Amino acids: CASSLESLYSPLHF. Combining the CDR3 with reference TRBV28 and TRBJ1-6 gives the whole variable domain DVKVTQSSRYLVKRTGEKVFLECVQDMDHENMFWYRQDPGLGLRLIYFSYDVKMKEKGDIPEGYSVSREKKERFSLILESASTNQTSMYLCASSLESLYSPLHFGNGTRLTVT.